Shown below are 26 T cell receptor beta chains from a single sample sequenced in a study of T cells in Graves' hyperthyroidism and ophthalmopathy. RNA transcripts were the template for amplifying TCR beta CDR3 regions. Primed by the HTBI set, a first-round RT-PCR was run on the TCR CDR3. TCRdb re-analysed the multiplex PCR reads in MiXCR, keeping a single row per CDR3 protein. The data show 660,000 or so distinct CDR3 sequences, more than 20% seen once. Sample: blood. The receptors here all came from a man aged 25-45 years with Graves' ophthalmopathy.

The chain couples TRBV7-8 to TRBJ1-1, with TRBD1 as a possible D gene (6 bases). This CDR3 is 17 amino acids long. Looked up from germline, CDR1 is SGHVS and CDR2 is FQNEAQ. The V gene lost 4 bases and the J gene lost 0 bases, with 18 bases spanning the gap. CDR3 DNA: TGTGCCAGCAGCTCATCCCGAGGGGGGATCATGAACACTGAAGCTTTCTTT. It is translated as CASSSSRGGIMNTEAFF.

This clonotype has more than one count but fewer than ten. The V call is TRBV20-1, the J call TRBJ1-1, with D maybe TRBD1 (5 bases). The CDR3 has 15 amino acids. V shed 0 bases and J shed 5 bases, with 16 bases lying between them. CDR1 and CDR2 (germline): DFQATT, SNEGSKA (reference sequence). The CDR3 is CSARDKTWGYTEAFF. As DNA, the CDR3 is TGCAGTGCTAGAGATAAGACTTGGGGGTATACTGAAGCTTTCTTT.

This clonotype was recorded many times. The J gene is TRBJ2-2, the V gene TRBV2; D possibly corresponds to TRBD2 (5 bases). The germline V gene has CDR1 SNHLY and CDR2 FYNNEI. The ends were cut back, 7 bases at V and 2 bases at J, with 11 bases in the middle. The CDR3 loop spans 14 amino acids. The CDR3 loop is CASTKRGNTGELFF. In DNA, the CDR3 is TGTGCCAGCACTAAACGGGGAAACACCGGGGAGCTGTTTTTT.

This clonotype was detected a few times. This CDR3 reads CASSLSSTGLHPRNTEAFF. CDR3 sequence (DNA): TGTGCCAGCAGCCTTTCTAGCACAGGGTTACACCCTCGAAACACTGAAGCTTTCTTT. This chain uses TRBV3-1 with TRBJ1-1, with D perhaps TRBD1 (6 bases). Germline CDR1 is LGHDT and CDR2 is YNNKEL (reference sequence). V dropped 4 bases and J dropped 2 bases, with 26 bases sitting between them. The CDR3 is 19 residues long.

This clonotype was detected many times. The chain joins TRBV28 to TRBJ1-5; D is undetermined. The germline V and J ends were trimmed by 5 bases and 3 bases, with 2 bases remaining between them. The CDR3 is 11 residues long. Germline V gene data show CDR1 as MDHEN and CDR2 as SYDVKM. CDR3 sequence (DNA): TGTGCCAGCAGTCACAATCAGCCCCAGCATTTT. Amino acid sequence: CASSHNQPQHF.

This clonotype was counted only a few times. The chain links TRBV7-9 to TRBJ2-7; a weak D match, TRBD1 (6 bases). The length of the CDR3 is 15 residues. Trimming removed 4 bases from V and 2 bases from J, with 15 bases in between. CDR1 and CDR2 (germline): SEHNR, FQNEAQ (reference sequence). The CDR3 here is CASSSLGQSPYEQYF. CDR3 in DNA: TGTGCCAGCAGCTCGCTCGGACAGAGTCCCTACGAGCAGTACTTC. Full variable domain (missing parts from reference TRBV7-9 and TRBJ2-7): DTGVSQNPRHKITKRGQNVTFRCDPISEHNRLYWYRQTLGQGPEFLTYFQNEAQLEKSRLLSDRFSAERPKGSFSTLEIQRTEQGDSAMYLCASSSLGQSPYEQYFGPGTRLTVT.

This clonotype was observed a single time. This may be a read error, as it is one base from a much larger clone. The gene calls are TRBV20-1 and TRBJ2-3; 7 nucleotides agree with TRBD2. CDR3 length equals 14 residues. Per germline, CDR1 DFQATT and CDR2 SNEGSKA (reference sequence). CDR3 residues: CSASRKRGTYTQYF. The CDR3, as DNA: TGCAGTGCTAGTCGTAAGCGGGGCACATATACGCAGTATTTT.

The chain combines TRBV6-2 or TRBV6-3 with TRBJ1-2; 10 nucleotides line up with TRBD1. V shed 6 bases, J shed 1 base, and the junction held 11 bases outside the gene matches. Germline loops: CDR1 MNHEY, CDR2 SVGEGT. CDR3 length: 17 amino acids. The CDR3 DNA is TGTGCCAGCAGGGGCGACTTCGGGGACAGGGGTAACTATGGCTACACCTTC. Its protein is CASRGDFGDRGNYGYTF.

This clonotype was seen ten or more times. The genes are TRBV12-3 or TRBV12-4 and TRBJ2-1; 16 bases agree with TRBD2. The CDR3 runs 16 residues. V was clipped by 5 bases and J by 9 bases; unmatched bases: 7. The CDR3: CASSTGTSGRAAEQFF. In DNA form, the CDR3 reads TGTGCCAGCAGTACCGGGACTAGCGGGAGGGCCGCTGAGCAGTTCTTC.

A note on this clonotype: A much bigger clone sits one base away, suggesting this may be a read error. The CDR3 DNA follows: TGTGCCGGCAGACAAGAGACCCAGTACTTC. It translates to CAGRQETQYF. The chain employs TRBV7-8 and TRBJ2-5; D remains ambiguous. CDR3 length: 10 amino acids. Germline V CDR1 and CDR2: SGHVS, FQNEAQ. The full variable domain, its missing parts supplied by reference TRBV7-8 and TRBJ2-5, is GAGVSQSPRYKVAKRGQDVALRCDPISGHVSLFWYQQALGQGPEFLTYFQNEAQLDKSGLPSDRFFAERPEGSVSTLKIQRTQQEDSAVYLCAGRQETQYFGPGTRLLVL.

V gene TRBV10-3 combines with J gene TRBJ2-7; tentatively, D is TRBD2 (6 bases). Germline CDR1 and CDR2: ENHRY and SYGVKD. Trimming left V 4 bases short and J 7 bases short, with 17 bases between. This CDR3 region has 14 residues. The DNA for the CDR3 is TGTGCCATCAGTGGTGGCTTAGGAGGGGATGAGCAGTACTTC. Residues: CAISGGLGGDEQYF.

The chain combines TRBV28 with TRBJ1-2; perhaps TRBD1 as D (5 bases). Per the germline V gene, CDR1 is MDHEN and CDR2 is SYDVKM. Deletions cut 7 bases from V and 4 bases from J, with 13 bases between. CDR3 length: 13 residues. The CDR3 here is CASKWDGPYGYTF. The CDR3 nucleotides read TGTGCCAGCAAATGGGACGGGCCCTATGGCTACACCTTC.

This clonotype has more than one count but fewer than ten. A read error may explain this, as a much larger clone is one base away. The V call is TRBV5-1, the J call TRBJ2-1; D not resolved. The CDR3 totals 14 residues. CDR1 SGHRS and CDR2 YFSETQ come from the germline V gene. The germline V and J ends were trimmed by 9 bases and 4 bases, with 17 bases remaining between them. This chain's CDR3 is CANSLRLGYNEQFF. CDR3 DNA sequence: TGCGCCAACAGTCTAAGGTTAGGGTACAATGAGCAGTTCTTC.

At least ten counts were recorded for this clonotype. DNA for the CDR3: TGTGCCAGCAGCTTAGTGGCAGGGGAAAATCAGCCCCAGCATTTT. Its translation is CASSLVAGENQPQHF. V and J are TRBV7-2 and TRBJ1-5; perhaps TRBD1 as D (6 bases). Germline CDR1 SGHTA, CDR2 FQGNSA. This CDR3 contains 15 residues. Trimming pared 1 base from V and 4 bases from J, leaving 11 bases between.

This clonotype was seen many times. The CDR3 DNA follows: TGTGCCTGGATAGTTCCGGGGTATGGCTACACCTTC. Its translation: CAWIVPGYGYTF. The gene calls are TRBV30 and TRBJ1-2; D is unresolved. The CDR3 has 12 residues. Between the trimmed V and J ends, which lost 4 bases and 5 bases, there was a span of 11 bases. Per germline, CDR1 GTSNPN and CDR2 SVGIG (reference sequence). The full variable domain, rest sourced from reference TRBV30 and TRBJ1-2, is SQTIHQWPATLVQPVGSPLSLECTVEGTSNPNLYWYRQAAGRGLQLLFYSVGIGQISSEVPQNLSASRPQDRQFILSSKKLLLSDSGFYLCAWIVPGYGYTFGSGTRLTVV.

The genes are TRBV29-1 and TRBJ2-4; TRBD2 agrees at 10 bases. Germline V gene data show CDR1 as SQVTM and CDR2 as ANQGSEA. The length of the CDR3 is 13 residues. V lost 6 bases, J lost 6 bases, and 5 bases stayed unmatched. CDR3 in amino acids: CSVLAGAGNIQYF. The CDR3 DNA sequence: TGCAGCGTCCTAGCGGGAGCGGGAAACATTCAGTACTTC. The full variable domain, in which reference TRBV29-1 and TRBJ2-4 provide the parts outside the CDR3, is SAVISQKPSRDICQRGTSLTIQCQVDSQVTMMFWYRQQPGQSLTLIATANQGSEATYESGFVIDKFPISRPNLTFSTLTVSNMSPEDSSIYLCSVLAGAGNIQYFGAGTRLSVL.

The chain carries TRBV5-5 and TRBJ2-4; the D is unclear. Germline V gene data show CDR1 as SGHKS and CDR2 as YYEKEE (reference sequence). Trimming took off 5 bases at V and 0 bases at J, with 15 bases between the two ends. The CDR3 runs to 16 residues. In nucleotides, the CDR3 is TGTGCCAGCAGTGAGCTCCCCACGGAAGCCAAAAACATTCAGTACTTC. It is translated as CASSELPTEAKNIQYF.

The chain uses TRBV6-6 and TRBJ1-1; D is uncertain. Germline V gene data show CDR1 as MNHNY and CDR2 as SVGAGI (reference sequence). There are 14 residues in the CDR3. With 0 bases removed from V and 0 bases from J, the gap between germline ends came to 5 bases. Written as DNA, the CDR3 is TGTGCCAGCAGTTACTCTACCATGAACACTGAAGCTTTCTTT. Its translation is CASSYSTMNTEAFF.

This clonotype was detected only a few times. The DNA of the CDR3 is TGTGCCAGCAGCTTAGATCGCCAGGGAAAGGACAATGAGCAGTTCTTC. It specifies CASSLDRQGKDNEQFF. The V gene is TRBV7-9, the J gene TRBJ2-1; D possibly corresponds to TRBD1 (5 bases). Germline V gives CDR1 SEHNR, CDR2 FQNEAQ (reference sequence). Deletions cut 1 base from V and 5 bases from J, with 15 bases between. The CDR3 spans 16 residues.

The chain recombines TRBV14 with TRBJ1-2; 8 nucleotides agree with TRBD1. From germline, CDR1 is SGHDN and CDR2 FVKESK. Germline trimming cut 5 bases from V and 8 bases from J; bases unmatched to any gene: 1. This CDR3 comprises 11 residues. CDR3 in amino acids: CASSAGGGYTF. The CDR3 bases are TGTGCCAGCAGCGCAGGGGGCGGCTACACCTTC.

This chain uses TRBV3-1 with TRBJ2-7; 8 bases are shared with TRBD1. This CDR3 comprises 14 residues. Trimming took 3 bases from V and 6 from J; bases not matched to a gene: 7. Looked up from germline, CDR1 is LGHDT and CDR2 is YNNKEL (reference sequence). The CDR3 reads CASSHRGPWGEQYF. The DNA for the CDR3 is TGTGCCAGCAGCCACAGGGGGCCGTGGGGCGAGCAGTACTTC.

This clonotype occurred a few times. The chain carries TRBV6-6 and TRBJ2-2; either TRBD1 or TRBD2 may supply D (6 bases each). The germline V gene has CDR1 MNHNY and CDR2 SVGAGI (reference sequence). V gave up 0 bases and J gave up 4 bases, with 12 bases separating them. The length of the CDR3 is 16 residues. The DNA of the CDR3 is TGTGCCAGCAGTTACTCTTCCGGGGGCGGCACCGGGGAGCTGTTTTTT. Encoded protein: CASSYSSGGGTGELFF.

This clonotype has just a few counts. The chain combines TRBV5-8 with TRBJ2-7; no definite D call. V was clipped by 5 bases and J by 4 bases, with 16 bases between them. The CDR3 length is 14 residues. Germline CDR1 and CDR2: SGHTS and YDEGEE. This chain's CDR3 is CASRTPRSWYEQYF. The CDR3, as DNA: TGTGCCAGCAGGACCCCCCGGTCTTGGTACGAGCAGTACTTC.

In its sample, this clonotype was seen many times. The chain links TRBV19 to TRBJ2-7; D is perhaps TRBD2 (7 bases). Germline lookup yields CDR1 LNHDA and CDR2 SQIVND (reference sequence). The CDR3 length is 14 residues. V lost 5 bases to trimming and J lost 0 bases, with 11 bases between them. CDR3 nucleotides: TGTGCCAGTAGTCGGGGGGACACCTCCTACGAGCAGTACTTC. This sequence encodes CASSRGDTSYEQYF.

This clonotype was seen many times. The chain is built from TRBV5-1 and TRBJ1-1; D might be TRBD1 (6 bases). CDR3 size: 15 residues. Trimming pared 3 bases from V and 0 bases from J, leaving 12 bases between. CDR1 and CDR2 from the germline V gene are SGHRS and YFSETQ. The CDR3 loop reads CASSSFGQMNTEAFF. CDR3 DNA sequence: TGCGCCAGCAGCTCTTTCGGACAGATGAACACTGAAGCTTTCTTT.

V and J are TRBV28 and TRBJ2-7, with 8 bases identical to TRBD2. The germline gives CDR1 MDHEN, CDR2 SYDVKM. CDR3 length: 13 residues. The V and J ends lost 6 bases and 7 bases, in that order; junction bases with no gene match: 8. The chain's CDR3 is CASSDGGVQEQYF. CDR3 nucleotide sequence: TGTGCCAGCAGCGACGGGGGGGTTCAAGAGCAGTACTTC.